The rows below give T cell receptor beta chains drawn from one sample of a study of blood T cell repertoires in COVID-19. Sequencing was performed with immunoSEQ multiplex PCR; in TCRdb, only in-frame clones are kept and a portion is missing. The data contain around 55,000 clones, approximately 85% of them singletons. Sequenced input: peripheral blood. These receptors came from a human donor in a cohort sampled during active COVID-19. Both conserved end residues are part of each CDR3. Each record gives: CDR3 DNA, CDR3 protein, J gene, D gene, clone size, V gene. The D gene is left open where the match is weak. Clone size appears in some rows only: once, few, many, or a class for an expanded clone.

CDR3nt: TGTGCCAGCAATCGACAGGGTTCCGGAATTGGCGGGGATTACAATGAGCAGTTCTTC
CDR3aa: CASNRQGSGIGGDYNEQFF
j_gene: TRBJ2-1
d_gene: -
abundance: once
v_gene: TRBV2

CDR3nt: TGTGCCAGCAGTACCACACAGCACCGTCTCTCCTACGAGCAGTACTTC
CDR3aa: CASSTTQHRLSYEQYF
j_gene: TRBJ2-7
d_gene: -
abundance: -
v_gene: TRBV6-2/TRBV6-3

CDR3nt: TGTGCCAGCAGCACCGGGACTAACAAAGCCAAAAACATTCAGTACTTC
CDR3aa: CASSTGTNKAKNIQYF
j_gene: TRBJ2-4
d_gene: TRBD2
abundance: -
v_gene: TRBV28

CDR3nt: TGTGCCAGCAGTCCGCACAAAGAGACCCAGTACTTC
CDR3aa: CASSPHKETQYF
j_gene: TRBJ2-5
d_gene: -
abundance: -
v_gene: TRBV28

CDR3nt: TGTGCCAGCAGCTTAGGGAGCGGGCTAGGGGTAAATACGCAGTATTTT
CDR3aa: CASSLGSGLGVNTQYF
j_gene: TRBJ2-3
d_gene: -
abundance: -
v_gene: TRBV7-2

CDR3nt: TGTGCCAGCAGCGTAGGGACTAGCGACTACACAGATACGCAGTATTTT
CDR3aa: CASSVGTSDYTDTQYF
j_gene: TRBJ2-3
d_gene: TRBD2
abundance: -
v_gene: TRBV9

CDR3nt: TGTGCCAGTAGTATAAGTATAGGGGGCCTGAACACTGAAGCTTTCTTT
CDR3aa: CASSISIGGLNTEAFF
j_gene: TRBJ1-1
d_gene: TRBD1
abundance: -
v_gene: TRBV19

CDR3nt: TGTGCCAGCAGTCGTCCGGGACAATTAGCCAAAAACATTCAGTACTTC
CDR3aa: CASSRPGQLAKNIQYF
j_gene: TRBJ2-4
d_gene: -
abundance: -
v_gene: TRBV2

CDR3nt: TGTGCCAGCAGCTTAGTATCCCCAGGGCCAGATACGCAGTATTTT
CDR3aa: CASSLVSPGPDTQYF
j_gene: TRBJ2-3
d_gene: -
abundance: -
v_gene: TRBV7-9

CDR3nt: TGTGCCTGGAGTGGGGGCCAGAATAATTCACCCCTCCACTTT
CDR3aa: CAWSGGQNNSPLHF
j_gene: TRBJ1-6
d_gene: -
abundance: few
v_gene: TRBV30

CDR3nt: TGTGCCAGCAGCCAAGGGTCCGGGATTATCCAAGAGACCCAGTACTTC
CDR3aa: CASSQGSGIIQETQYF
j_gene: TRBJ2-5
d_gene: -
abundance: -
v_gene: TRBV4-2

CDR3nt: TGTGCCAGTAGCCCAGGGGGCGGTTACGAGCAGTACTTC
CDR3aa: CASSPGGGYEQYF
j_gene: TRBJ2-7
d_gene: TRBD1
abundance: -
v_gene: TRBV19

CDR3nt: TGTGCCAGTACTAATAGCGGGAGCAGGAACTACAATGAGCAGTTCTTC
CDR3aa: CASTNSGSRNYNEQFF
j_gene: TRBJ2-1
d_gene: TRBD2
abundance: -
v_gene: TRBV3-1/TRBV3-2

CDR3nt: TGTGCCAGCAGCCGATGGCAGGGTTTCACTGAAGCTTTCTTT
CDR3aa: CASSRWQGFTEAFF
j_gene: TRBJ1-1
d_gene: -
abundance: -
v_gene: TRBV3-1/TRBV3-2

CDR3nt: TGCGCCAGCAGTGTGAGGTCGCAACCCACAGATACGCAGTATTTT
CDR3aa: CASSVRSQPTDTQYF
j_gene: TRBJ2-3
d_gene: -
abundance: once
v_gene: TRBV10-2

CDR3nt: TGCGCCAGCAGCCCCCGGGGGGGGGCCGGGGAGCTGTTTTTT
CDR3aa: CASSPRGGAGELFF
j_gene: TRBJ2-2
d_gene: TRBD2
abundance: -
v_gene: TRBV5-1

CDR3nt: TGCGCCAGCAGCCAACGACAGGAGAACACTGAAGCTTTCTTT
CDR3aa: CASSQRQENTEAFF
j_gene: TRBJ1-1
d_gene: -
abundance: -
v_gene: TRBV4-1

CDR3nt: TGCGCCAGCAGCTCTCGACAGGGGGTGAGCAATGAGCAGTTCTTC
CDR3aa: CASSSRQGVSNEQFF
j_gene: TRBJ2-1
d_gene: TRBD1
abundance: once
v_gene: TRBV5-1

CDR3nt: TGCGCCAGCAGTGACCGGTCCCTCTCCGGCTACGAGCAGTACTTC
CDR3aa: CASSDRSLSGYEQYF
j_gene: TRBJ2-7
d_gene: -
abundance: -
v_gene: TRBV10-2

CDR3nt: TGTGCCAGCAGCCAAAACCAGGGGCGGCCCGGCGGCCAGTACTTC
CDR3aa: CASSQNQGRPGGQYF
j_gene: TRBJ2-5
d_gene: -
abundance: -
v_gene: TRBV14

CDR3nt: TGTGCCAGCAGTCATGAGGCGGATACCAAAAACATTCAGTACTTC
CDR3aa: CASSHEADTKNIQYF
j_gene: TRBJ2-4
d_gene: -
abundance: -
v_gene: TRBV6-5